Below are 12 T cell receptor beta chains sequenced from a single sample in a study of T cell responses to AZD1222 COVID-19 vaccine (dated by TCRdb to about 2021). The receptor library was made with the immunoSEQ multiplex PCR assay. Drawn from immuneACCESS, this table holds only the in-frame rearrangements with V and J called that TCRdb kept. Clones are partly lost; checked studies trace under half to an unresolved V gene and leave the rest unexplained. This sample is represented by 150,000 to 200,000 clones; 92% of them were singletons. Clones ranked in the top ten supply 1% to 1.5% of the sample. Sample time point, as interpreted from the label and publication: baseline before first vaccination. Sequenced here: peripheral blood, sampled on day 0 of AZD1222 vaccination. The receptor set was obtained from an adult in good health.

The V gene is TRBV27, the J gene TRBJ2-1; 8 nucleotides line up with TRBD2. Germline CDR1 and CDR2: MNHEY and SMNVEV (reference sequence). The V and J ends lost 8 bases and 1 base, in that order; junction bases with no gene match: 4. CDR3 size: 14 residues. CDR3 loop: CASASGRSYNEQFF. The DNA of the CDR3 is TGTGCCAGCGCTAGCGGGCGTTCCTACAATGAGCAGTTCTTC.

J is TRBJ1-2 and V is TRBV28; perhaps TRBD1 as D (5 bases). CDR1 is MDHEN, CDR2 SYDVKM, per germline. There are 14 residues in the CDR3. With 1 base removed from V and 5 bases from J, the gap between germline ends came to 11 bases. In DNA form, the CDR3 reads TGTGCCAGCAGTTTATCCTATGGGGGGTATGGCTACACCTTC. Translation: CASSLSYGGYGYTF.

The chain uses TRBV28 and TRBJ2-1; either TRBD1 or TRBD2 may supply D (5 bases each). CDR3 length: 12 residues. Per germline, CDR1 MDHEN and CDR2 SYDVKM. The V and J ends lost 6 bases and 10 bases respectively, with 13 bases between them. This CDR3 is CASSLWGREQFF. The CDR3 nucleotides read TGTGCCAGCAGCCTATGGGGACGAGAGCAGTTCTTC.

Regarding this clone: The sample contains more than one DNA sequence encoding this CDR3. The gene calls are TRBV5-4 and TRBJ1-2, with D possibly being TRBD1 (6 bases). In germline, CDR1 is SGHNT, CDR2 YYREEE (reference sequence). This CDR3 has 13 amino acids. Trimming removed 4 bases from V and 7 bases from J, with 14 bases in between. DNA for the CDR3: TGTGCCAGCAGCAAGGACCCACAGGGTGGCTACACCTTC. It yields the protein CASSKDPQGGYTF.

The chain joins TRBV7-6 to TRBJ1-1; D gene uncertain. The CDR3 loop spans 15 amino acids. V gave up 3 bases and J gave up 3 bases, with 14 bases separating them. Looked up from germline, CDR1 is SGHVS and CDR2 is FNYEAQ. The CDR3 loop reads CASSLVGIMDTEAFF. Written as DNA, the CDR3 is TGTGCCAGCAGCTTGGTGGGGATAATGGACACTGAAGCTTTCTTT.

This chain uses TRBV7-3 with TRBJ2-1; 8 bases align to TRBD2. The CDR3 has 13 amino acids. Germline V gives CDR1 SGHTA, CDR2 FQGTGA. The ends lost 3 bases at V and 15 bases at J; junction bases unmatched: 10. The CDR3 protein is CASSLGAGTSPFF. The CDR3 DNA reads as TGTGCCAGCAGCTTGGGTGCCGGGACTAGTCCGTTCTTC.

The rearrangement links TRBV7-6 to TRBJ1-5, with D hard to call. CDR3 size: 16 residues. Deletions cut 1 base from V and 1 base from J, with 11 bases between. Germline loops: CDR1 SGHVS, CDR2 FNYEAQ. DNA for the CDR3: TGTGCCAGCAGCTTAGGGCCACTGGGGAGCAATCAGCCCCAGCATTTT. Translating it yields CASSLGPLGSNQPQHF.

This clone has just one count. The J gene is TRBJ2-4, the V gene TRBV6-2 or TRBV6-3; 7 bases are shared with TRBD2. This CDR3 has 18 amino acids. V trimming: 2 bases; J trimming: 1 base; junction bases outside the gene matches: 11. Looked up from germline, CDR1 is MNHEY and CDR2 is SVGEGT. In DNA, the CDR3 is TGTGCCAGCAGTTACGGTAGCGGGCTCCCCGGCGCCAAAAACATTCAGTACTTC. It specifies CASSYGSGLPGAKNIQYF.

The rearrangement links TRBV5-5 to TRBJ1-5; weak D call: TRBD1 (5 bases). The CDR3 length is 15 residues. V lost 0 bases, J lost 4 bases, and 11 bases lay in between. The V gene's germline CDR1 is SGHKS and CDR2 YYEKEE (reference sequence). The CDR3 loop is CASSLVQGLNQPQHF. The CDR3 region has the DNA TGTGCCAGCAGCTTGGTCCAGGGACTGAATCAGCCCCAGCATTTT.

The chain carries TRBV4-1 and TRBJ1-5; D not certain. V shed 5 bases and J shed 0 bases, with 8 bases lying between them. CDR1 is MGHRA and CDR2 is YSYEKL in the germline V gene. This CDR3 comprises 14 residues. The CDR3 spells CASSRDYSNQPQHF. DNA of the CDR3: TGCGCCAGCAGCAGGGATTATAGCAATCAGCCCCAGCATTTT.

This sequence joins TRBV9 and TRBJ2-2, with 8 bases matching TRBD2. Germline CDR1 SGDLS, CDR2 YYNGEE. CDR3 length: 16 amino acids. With 0 bases clipped from V and 5 bases from J, the junction kept 6 bases outside the gene matches. The CDR3 reads CASSVDYGGATGELFF. The CDR3 DNA reads TGTGCCAGCAGCGTAGACTACGGGGGGGCAACCGGGGAGCTGTTTTTT. Combining the CDR3 with reference TRBV9 and TRBJ2-2 gives the whole variable domain DSGVTQTPKHLITATGQRVTLRCSPRSGDLSVYWYQQSLDQGLQFLIQYYNGEERAKGNILERFSAQQFPDLHSELNLSSLELGDSALYFCASSVDYGGATGELFFGEGSRLTVL.

This chain connects TRBV24-1 to TRBJ1-5, with D possibly being TRBD1 (5 bases). V was clipped by 3 bases and J by 9 bases, with 8 bases between them. CDR3 length: 12 residues. Germline V lookup: CDR1 KGHDR, CDR2 SFDVKD. CDR3 loop: CATSDPRGPQHF. The CDR3 DNA sequence: TGTGCCACCAGTGATCCAAGGGGGCCCCAGCATTTT.